The clone carrying this T cell receptor (beta chain) was recorded once. Sequencing was performed with immunoSEQ multiplex PCR; in TCRdb, only in-frame clones are kept and a portion is missing. The sample records under 70,000 clones, about 90% being singletons. The CDR3 has 15 amino acids. Germline-derived CDR1 and CDR2 are LGHNA and YSLEER. The V end lost 3 bases, the J end lost 5 bases, and 17 bases lay between the germline ends. This sample is part of a study of technical replicates of blood from a few donors. The TCR originated in a human donor in good health. Sequencing was done on a sample of T cells isolated from PBMCs. This sequence joins TRBV4-3 and TRBJ2-7; maybe TRBD1 (6 bases). The CDR3 sequence: CASSHNGAGANEQYF. CDR3 in DNA: TGCGCCAGCAGCCATAATGGGGCAGGGGCAAACGAGCAGTACTTC.